The next 6 T cell receptor beta chains were all read from a single sample in a study of radiotherapy plus CTLA-4 blockade in lung cancer. The method was immunoSEQ multiplex PCR; TCRdb's version includes in-frame clones alone and lacks a portion of them. The sample has approximately 65,000 clones, roughly 77% seen once. Sequenced material: peripheral blood, taken from a patient treated with radiotherapy plus ipilimumab. Receptors originate from a human donor with non-small cell lung cancer who had a complete response to radiotherapy plus ipilimumab.

This chain connects TRBV7-9 to TRBJ2-1, with D unclear. The ends were cut back, 0 bases at V and 6 bases at J, with 21 bases in the middle. The CDR3 has 18 amino acids. Germline CDR1 SEHNR, CDR2 FQNEAQ (reference sequence). This chain's CDR3 is CASSLADIRTFTGNEQFF. CDR3 bases: TGTGCCAGCAGCTTAGCTGACATAAGGACCTTTACCGGCAATGAGCAGTTCTTC.

This clone was detected a few times. V and J are TRBV5-4 and TRBJ1-2; D might be TRBD1 (5 bases). The CDR3 extends over 14 amino acids. CDR1 and CDR2 (germline): SGHNT, YYREEE (reference sequence). The V and J ends lost 0 bases and 8 bases respectively, with 14 bases between them. The CDR3 DNA follows: TGTGCCAGCAGCTTGGTCGCGGGGGGAAACGGCTACACCTTC. This sequence encodes CASSLVAGGNGYTF.

This sequence joins TRBV7-2 and TRBJ1-5, with unresolved D. This CDR3 has 13 residues. Germline CDR1 SGHTA, CDR2 FQGNSA. Trimming took off 6 bases at V and 4 bases at J, with 10 bases between the two ends. The CDR3 DNA follows: TGTGCCAGCAGTTCTGGAATGAATCAGCCCCAGCATTTT. Protein sequence: CASSSGMNQPQHF.

This clone was recorded once. The chain uses TRBV11-3 and TRBJ2-2, with 7 bases that match TRBD1. The CDR3 covers 14 residues. J was trimmed by 3 bases and V by 2 bases; bases with no gene match: 0. Germline-derived CDR1 and CDR2 are SGHNT and YENEEA. The CDR3 coding sequence is TGTGCCAGCAGCTTACAGGGGGACACCGGGGAGCTGTTTTTT. This translates into CASSLQGDTGELFF.

This clone was picked up one time. The chain links TRBV7-2 to TRBJ1-5; D not certain. Germline CDR1 is SGHTA and CDR2 is FQGNSA. The ends were cut back, 2 bases at V and 3 bases at J, with 5 bases in the middle. The CDR3 has 13 residues. The CDR3 sequence: CASSLRVNQPQHF. The CDR3 DNA is TGTGCCAGCAGCTTACGCGTCAATCAGCCCCAGCATTTT.

The chain combines TRBV5-6 with TRBJ1-2, with D perhaps matching TRBD1 (6 bases). Trimming shortened V by 4 bases and J by 4 bases, and 14 bases separated the two germline ends. Germline V lookup: CDR1 SGHDT, CDR2 YYEEEE. The length of the CDR3 is 14 residues. The CDR3, as DNA: TGTGCCAGCAGCCTACCGACAGGACCCTATGGCTACACCTTC. Encoded protein: CASSLPTGPYGYTF.